Listed here is a single T cell receptor beta chain. Its target is unknown. The V and J ends lost 0 bases and 3 bases respectively, with 9 bases between them. The CDR3 contains 14 residues. CDR1 is LGHNA and CDR2 is YNFKEQ in the germline V gene. This sample stems from a study of blood T cells in healthy people across ages. Notes on the study in general: What prevented conclusive comparison of naive and antigen-experienced cells was that PBMCs were unsorted. A strong correlation between TCR beta diversity and naive T cell percentage was seen.

It was with a sample-barcoded 5' primer and a J-beta primer mix that a second PCR of roughly 7 to 12 cycles was run. Tags on each cDNA molecule came from a template-switch adaptor with 12 random nucleotides. TCRdb independently ran MiXCR on the 5' RACE reads; one entry per CDR3 protein. The sample includes roughly 1.4 million distinct CDR3 sequences, approximately 60% of them seen just once. This chain connects TRBV4-2 to TRBJ2-7; maybe TRBD2 (5 bases). The specimen was blood. This TCR was recovered from a man aged 18 to 35 in good health. The CDR3 reads CASSQDREIYEQYF. The CDR3 DNA reads as TGTGCCAGCAGCCAAGATAGGGAGATCTACGAGCAGTACTTC.